Shown below are 16 T cell receptor beta chains from a single sample sequenced in a study of blood T cell repertoires in COVID-19. Method: immunoSEQ multiplex PCR; TCRdb's copy keeps in-frame clones and lacks some. The sample yields 220,000 or so clones, 82% seen once. The sequenced sample consisted of PBMCs or T cells enriched from blood (not recorded which). These TCRs come from a woman aged 60-75 years who had recovered from COVID-19.

The chain has TRBV6-5 and TRBJ2-5; tentatively, D is TRBD2 (6 bases). Germline CDR1 reads MNHEY; CDR2 reads SVGAGI. Trimming removed 2 bases from V and 9 bases from J, with 22 bases in between. The CDR3 has 16 residues. CDR3 sequence (DNA): TGTGCCAGCAGTTACAGTACTAGCACACCCCAGCGAGCCCAGTACTTC. Translation: CASSYSTSTPQRAQYF.

The CDR3 region is CASSIGQGNEQFF. DNA of the CDR3: TGTGCCAGTAGTATAGGACAGGGGAATGAGCAGTTCTTC. The chain links TRBV19 to TRBJ2-1, with 8 bases fitting TRBD1. J was trimmed by 7 bases and V by 1 base; bases with no gene match: 0. Germline assignment: CDR1 LNHDA and CDR2 SQIVND (reference sequence). This CDR3 has 13 residues.

The CDR3 reads CASRERREQYF. The CDR3 DNA sequence: TGTGCCAGCAGGGAGAGACGCGAGCAGTACTTC. The chain uses TRBV27 and TRBJ2-7; D gene uncertain. Trimming left V 6 bases short and J 6 bases short, with 9 bases between. CDR1 and CDR2 from the germline V gene are MNHEY and SMNVEV (reference sequence). This CDR3 spans 11 amino acids.

The rearrangement links TRBV6-4 to TRBJ2-1; the match to TRBD2 covers 7 bases. J was trimmed by 8 bases and V by 5 bases; bases with no gene match: 12. The CDR3 loop spans 15 amino acids. Germline V lookup: CDR1 MRHNA, CDR2 SNTAGT. The CDR3 DNA reads as TGTGCCAGCAGTCGGGGGAGGGCATTTGGTCATGAGCAGTTCTTC. Protein: CASSRGRAFGHEQFF.

Comment on this clone: Other DNA sequences in the sample encode the same CDR3. The gene calls are TRBV5-1 and TRBJ2-7, with D tentatively TRBD1 (5 bases). The CDR3 contains 14 residues. Germline assignment: CDR1 SGHRS and CDR2 YFSETQ. Trimming cost V 4 bases and J 2 bases, with 13 bases left between them. The CDR3 here is CASSIVAGTYEQYF. Written as DNA, the CDR3 is TGCGCCAGCAGCATCGTGGCAGGGACCTACGAGCAGTACTTC.

The genes are TRBV6-1 and TRBJ1-4; 8 positions match TRBD1. The trim removed 7 bases at V and 7 bases at J, leaving 8 bases unmatched. This CDR3 contains 14 residues. Germline CDR1 MNHNS, CDR2 SASEGT. The CDR3 sequence is CASTKGQGGEKLFF. CDR3 nucleotide sequence: TGTGCCAGCACGAAAGGACAGGGTGGTGAAAAACTGTTTTTT.

The chain has TRBV24-1 and TRBJ2-3, with 10 bases that match TRBD1. The CDR3 length is 16 residues. Losses at the gene ends were 4 bases for V and 3 bases for J; bases not matched to a gene: 6. Germline values: CDR1 KGHDR, CDR2 SFDVKD. CDR3 in amino acids: CATSEPGQGDTDTQYF. Here the CDR3 DNA reads TGTGCCACCAGTGAACCCGGACAGGGGGATACAGATACGCAGTATTTT.

This clone has only one observation. V is TRBV4-1 and J is TRBJ2-5, with 8 bases lining up with TRBD2. There are 20 residues in the CDR3. V was clipped by 3 bases and J by 1 base; unmatched bases: 19. The germline CDR1 and CDR2 sequences are MGHRA and YSYEKL. CDR3 bases: TGCGCCAGCAGCCACCTTTTGCGCGGCGTGGGTAGCGGGATCCAAGAGACCCAGTACTTC. Translating it yields CASSHLLRGVGSGIQETQYF.

V is TRBV27 and J is TRBJ2-1, with 7 bases aligning to TRBD1. Germline V gene sequence: CDR1 MNHEY, CDR2 SMNVEV (reference sequence). V shed 2 bases and J 5 bases; nucleotides not matched to a gene: 6. This CDR3 comprises 15 residues. CDR3 bases: TGTGCCAGCAGTTTAACAGGGGTTTCGGACAATGAGCAGTTCTTC. It translates to CASSLTGVSDNEQFF.

There are a few counts of this clone. This rearrangement joins TRBV30 to TRBJ2-5; no clear D gene. CDR3 length: 13 residues. Trimming took 2 bases from V and 1 from J, leaving 8 bases between them. The germline CDR1 and CDR2 sequences are GTSNPN and SVGIG (reference sequence). The CDR3 DNA reads TGTGCCTGGAGTAGGCGGCTCCAAGAGACCCAGTACTTC. It is translated as CAWSRRLQETQYF.

Points on this clone: Other nucleotide sequences in the sample specify the same CDR3. The chain employs TRBV7-2 and TRBJ2-7; 9 bases match TRBD1. The CDR3 is 14 residues long. CDR1 and CDR2 from the germline V gene are SGHTA and FQGNSA. V lost 5 bases and J lost 3; bases outside the gene matches: 5. CDR3 amino acids: CASSLDRGSYEQYF. The CDR3 nucleotides read TGTGCCAGCAGCCTCGACAGGGGGAGCTACGAGCAGTACTTC.

This clone was counted a single time. This chain links TRBV6-1 with TRBJ1-3, with D unclear. The CDR3 consists of 14 residues. CDR1 and CDR2 (germline): MNHNS, SASEGT. The germline V and J ends were trimmed by 5 bases and 1 base, with 9 bases remaining between them. CDR3 in amino acids: CASSSTGSGNTIYF. DNA for the CDR3: TGTGCCAGCAGTTCCACCGGTTCTGGAAACACCATATATTTT.

This sequence joins TRBV5-6 and TRBJ1-2; D is uncertain. The CDR3 has 14 residues. Germline values: CDR1 SGHDT, CDR2 YYEEEE. V shed 4 bases and J shed 3 bases, with 13 bases lying between them. CDR3 sequence: CASSPRVGYYGYTF. The CDR3 nucleotides read TGTGCCAGCAGCCCGAGGGTGGGATACTATGGCTACACCTTC.

V gene TRBV18 combines with J gene TRBJ1-5; TRBD1 is a possible D gene (5 bases). Looked up from germline, CDR1 is KGHSH and CDR2 is LQKENI. V lost 0 bases, J lost 0 bases, and 12 bases lay in between. The CDR3 runs to 17 residues. The CDR3 is CASSPPQGVYSNQPQHF. DNA for the CDR3: TGTGCCAGCTCACCACCTCAGGGCGTCTATAGCAATCAGCCCCAGCATTTT.

The count of this clone is one. CDR3 amino acids: CASRPGQVYEQYF. As DNA, the CDR3 is TGTGCCAGCAGGCCGGGACAGGTCTACGAGCAGTACTTC. This chain links TRBV12-3 or TRBV12-4 with TRBJ2-7; 8 bases are shared with TRBD1. CDR3 length: 13 residues. V shed 6 bases, J shed 3 bases, and the junction held 4 bases outside the gene matches.

This clone has a single count. The chain joins TRBV9 to TRBJ2-3, with D possibly TRBD2 on 5 matching bases. The CDR3 contains 19 residues. Trimming took off 0 bases at V and 2 bases at J, with 22 bases between the two ends. Germline assignment: CDR1 SGDLS and CDR2 YYNGEE. CDR3 residues: CASSVDSGRSGRSTDTQYF. The CDR3 nucleotides are TGTGCCAGCAGCGTAGACAGCGGAAGGTCAGGAAGATCCACAGATACGCAGTATTTT.